This T cell receptor beta chain was sequenced in a study of cytomegalovirus exposure and HLA in healthy donors. Researchers ran the PCR with 60 Vbeta and 13 Jbeta primers. Clones were read by immunoSEQ multiplex PCR, and TCRdb kept only the in-frame ones, dropping some. The data show around 100,000 clones, about four fifths seen once. As to this clone: Its target is not known.

Looked up from germline, CDR1 is MGHRA and CDR2 is YSYEKL. The CDR3 sequence is 17 residues long. Trimming took 4 bases from V and 12 from J, leaving 28 bases between them. Whole-study findings and limits: The CMV antigen specificity of a few CMV-associated chains was confirmed through in vitro analysis.

Sequenced input: PBMCs. This clonotype was obtained from a young man in good health and CMV-seropositive. The chain uses TRBV4-1 and TRBJ2-1; D perhaps matches TRBD2 (7 bases). The CDR3 here is CASSPLEKTSSYRVQFF. For the CDR3, the DNA is TGCGCCAGCAGCCCCTTAGAAAAGACTAGCTCCTACAGGGTGCAGTTCTTC.